A single sample is the source of the 14 T cell receptor beta chains below, sequenced in a study of OX40 agonist ivuxolimab in advanced cancers. The assay was immunoSEQ multiplex PCR, and TCRdb's table has in-frame clones only and misses some. The sample contains 50,000 to 60,000 clones, 70% to 85% of which appear only once. The sample here was CD4+ or CD8+ T cells sorted from blood, taken in a trial of the OX40 agonist ivuxolimab. These receptors came from an adult with an advanced solid tumor such as melanoma, head and neck, liver or kidney cancer.

The gene calls are TRBV7-2 and TRBJ1-5, with a tentative D call TRBD1 (5 bases). From germline, CDR1 is SGHTA and CDR2 FQGNSA. The V gene lost 6 bases and the J gene lost 0 bases, with 21 bases spanning the gap. This CDR3 is built from 18 residues. CDR3 DNA: TGTGCCAGCAGTCAAAAGGGGTTCTCCCTAAATAGCAATCAGCCCCAGCATTTT. This gives the protein CASSQKGFSLNSNQPQHF. Combining the CDR3 with reference TRBV7-2 and TRBJ1-5 gives the whole variable domain GAGVSQSPSNKVTEKGKDVELRCDPISGHTALYWYRQSLGQGLEFLIYFQGNSAPDKSGLPSDRFSAERTGGSVSTLTIQRTQQEDSAVYLCASSQKGFSLNSNQPQHFGDGTRLSIL.

This chain joins TRBV27 and TRBJ1-2; the D gene is possibly TRBD1 (5 bases). The germline gives CDR1 MNHEY, CDR2 SMNVEV (reference sequence). Trimming took off 2 bases at V and 1 base at J, with 17 bases between the two ends. The CDR3 totals 17 residues. CDR3 nucleotide sequence: TGTGCCAGCAGTTTAATGGCAGGGACTTGGGTTAACTATGGCTACACCTTC. As protein: CASSLMAGTWVNYGYTF.

This rearrangement joins TRBV29-1 to TRBJ2-1, with 7 bases identical to TRBD2. The CDR3 runs to 13 residues. Germline V gene data show CDR1 as SQVTM and CDR2 as ANQGSEA. V dropped 6 bases and J dropped 8; count of bases not matched to a gene: 10. The CDR3, as DNA: TGCAGCGTCCTAGCGGTCCAGGGCTATGAGCAGTTCTTC. Its translation is CSVLAVQGYEQFF.

This clone was counted between two and nine times. At the DNA level, this CDR3 is encoded by other sequences in the same sample as well. This rearrangement joins TRBV9 to TRBJ1-1; D uncertain. The germline V gene has CDR1 SGDLS and CDR2 YYNGEE. The CDR3 loop spans 13 amino acids. Trimming cost V 2 bases and J 1 base, with 6 bases left between them. The chain's CDR3 is CASSVTENTEAFF. CDR3 nucleotide sequence: TGTGCCAGCAGCGTGACCGAGAACACTGAAGCTTTCTTT.

The chain joins TRBV15 to TRBJ2-3; 10 nucleotides match TRBD2. The V gene's germline CDR1 is LNHNV and CDR2 YYDKDF (reference sequence). Losses at the gene ends were 1 base for V and 5 bases for J; bases not matched to a gene: 9. CDR3 length equals 17 residues. The CDR3 sequence: CATSRGLAGRGEDTQYF. The DNA for the CDR3 is TGTGCCACCAGCAGAGGACTAGCGGGCAGGGGGGAAGATACGCAGTATTTT.

The chain links TRBV9 to TRBJ1-6; D uncertain. CDR1 is SGDLS, CDR2 YYNGEE, per germline. The CDR3 runs to 14 residues. Trimming removed 3 bases from V and 6 bases from J, with 10 bases in between. The CDR3 DNA follows: TGTGCCAGCAGCGCGCGGCAGATTAATTCACCCCTCCACTTT. This translates into CASSARQINSPLHF.

The rearrangement joins TRBV5-5 to TRBJ2-1, with TRBD1 matching over 8 bases. V gave up 0 bases and J gave up 4 bases; unmatched junction bases: 3. The germline gives CDR1 SGHKS, CDR2 YYEKEE (reference sequence). The CDR3 has 15 amino acids. The CDR3 here is CASSLGTGNYNEQFF. CDR3 sequence (DNA): TGTGCCAGCAGCTTGGGGACAGGGAATTACAATGAGCAGTTCTTC.

The chain employs TRBV6-1 and TRBJ1-2; D gene ambiguous. This CDR3 contains 13 residues. Trimming stripped 8 bases from V and 0 bases from J, with 10 bases between. Germline CDR1 reads MNHNS; CDR2 reads SASEGT. The DNA of the CDR3 is TGTGCCAGCTCCTATAGGGCTAACTATGGCTACACCTTC. This encodes CASSYRANYGYTF.

The sample holds a few counts of this clone. The rearrangement links TRBV14 to TRBJ1-1, with D tentatively TRBD1 (5 bases). CDR1 and CDR2 from the germline V gene are SGHDN and FVKESK. There are 14 residues in the CDR3. V was pared by 4 bases and J by 0 bases, with 9 bases between. CDR3 protein: CASSRQYMNTEAFF. Written as DNA, the CDR3 is TGTGCCAGCAGCCGACAGTACATGAACACTGAAGCTTTCTTT.

This rearrangement joins TRBV7-9 to TRBJ1-2, with no clear D. V lost 1 base, J lost 9 bases, and 6 bases lay in between. The germline V gene has CDR1 SEHNR and CDR2 FQNEAQ (reference sequence). CDR3 length: 11 amino acids. In nucleotides, the CDR3 is TGTGCCAGCAGCTTAGGTTATAGCTACACCTTC. It is translated as CASSLGYSYTF.

The chain has TRBV7-9 and TRBJ2-7, with TRBD1 matching over 8 bases. Germline-derived CDR1 and CDR2 are SEHNR and FQNEAQ (reference sequence). There are 13 residues in the CDR3. With 8 bases clipped from V and 3 bases from J, the junction kept 6 bases outside the gene matches. CDR3 DNA sequence: TGTGCCAGCGGCAGGGGGCGGAACTACGAGCAGTACTTC. It specifies CASGRGRNYEQYF.

This rearrangement joins TRBV20-1 to TRBJ1-2; D ambiguous. CDR3 length: 10 amino acids. The germline CDR1 and CDR2 sequences are DFQATT and SNEGSKA (reference sequence). Trimming took 0 bases from V and 12 from J, leaving 8 bases between them. DNA of the CDR3: TGCAGTGCTAGAGATTTCTTTCACACCTTC. Protein: CSARDFFHTF.

This sequence joins TRBV30 and TRBJ1-6; D is uncertain. The V and J ends lost 4 bases and 7 bases respectively, with 11 bases between them. This CDR3 has 13 residues. Germline V gene sequence: CDR1 GTSNPN, CDR2 SVGIG (reference sequence). Written as DNA, the CDR3 is TGTGCCTGGACGGGGATATTGAATTCACCCCTCCACTTT. It yields the protein CAWTGILNSPLHF.

The rearrangement uses TRBV5-4 and TRBJ1-5, with no clear D. CDR3 length equals 16 residues. The V gene lost 0 bases and the J gene lost 2 bases, with 12 bases spanning the gap. Per germline, CDR1 SGHNT and CDR2 YYREEE (reference sequence). The CDR3 region has the DNA TGTGCCAGCAGCTTGGGGGGAGGCGGGGGCAATCAGCCCCAGCATTTT. Translation: CASSLGGGGGNQPQHF.